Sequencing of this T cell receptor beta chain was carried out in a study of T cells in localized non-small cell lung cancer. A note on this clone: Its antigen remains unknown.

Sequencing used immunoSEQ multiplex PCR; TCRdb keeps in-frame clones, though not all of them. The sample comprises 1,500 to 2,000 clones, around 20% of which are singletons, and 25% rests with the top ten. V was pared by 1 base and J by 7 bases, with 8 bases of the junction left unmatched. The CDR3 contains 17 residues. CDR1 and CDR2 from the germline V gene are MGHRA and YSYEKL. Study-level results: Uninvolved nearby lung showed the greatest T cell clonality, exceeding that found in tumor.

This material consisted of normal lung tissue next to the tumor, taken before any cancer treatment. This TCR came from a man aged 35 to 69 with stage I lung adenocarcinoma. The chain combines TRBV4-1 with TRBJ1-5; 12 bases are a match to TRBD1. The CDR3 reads CASSQGGGTGGRQPQHF. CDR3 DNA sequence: TGCGCCAGCAGCCAAGGCGGGGGGACAGGGGGCCGACAGCCCCAGCATTTT.